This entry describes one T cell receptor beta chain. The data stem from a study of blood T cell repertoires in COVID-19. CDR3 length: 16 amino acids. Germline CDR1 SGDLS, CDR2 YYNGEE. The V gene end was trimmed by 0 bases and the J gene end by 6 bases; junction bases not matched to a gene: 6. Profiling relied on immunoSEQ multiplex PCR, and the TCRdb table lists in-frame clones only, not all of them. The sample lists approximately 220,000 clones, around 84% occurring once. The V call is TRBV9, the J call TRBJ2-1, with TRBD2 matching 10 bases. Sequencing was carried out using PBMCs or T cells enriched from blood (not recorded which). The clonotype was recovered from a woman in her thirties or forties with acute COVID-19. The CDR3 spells CASSVERSGRANEQFF. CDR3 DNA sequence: TGTGCCAGCAGCGTAGAAAGGAGCGGGAGGGCCAATGAGCAGTTCTTC.